The clone carrying this T cell receptor beta chain was seen only a few times. Its antigen is as yet unknown. This sample was taken from a study of T cells after yellow fever vaccination. The germline CDR1 and CDR2 sequences are LGHNA and YNFKEQ. This CDR3 has 15 amino acids. Between the trimmed V and J ends, which lost 3 bases and 9 bases, there was a span of 18 bases. Template-switching 5'RACE yielded the TCR cDNA; a universal primer site and UMIs were added in the process. MiXCR, applied by TCRdb to the 5' RACE reads, yields one record per CDR3 protein. The sample comprises approximately 90,000 distinct CDR3 sequences, around 5.8% of which are singletons, and 35% to 50% rests with the top ten. General study findings and limits: Weaker, the secondary response peaked sooner, at day 5 versus 15. The study re-detected most primary-vaccination clones after the booster (under 97% CD4, 88% CD8). Only a small proportion of the clonotypes turned up in both the CD4 and the CD8 compartments, likely arising from convergent recombination.

This chain connects TRBV4-2 to TRBJ2-1; D could derive from TRBD1 or TRBD2 (5 bases each). This sequence originates from a man between 18 and 29 years old who received the YFV17D yellow fever vaccine. This sample comprised CD8+ T cells sorted from PBMCs, obtained 10 days after the yellow fever booster vaccination. CDR3 bases: TGTGCCAGCAGCCAGGGACCCATCACGGTAGCTGAGCAGTTCTTC. Translating gives CASSQGPITVAEQFF.